These 17 T cell receptor beta chains came from one sample sequenced in a study of multiple sclerosis patients with progressive multifocal leukoencephalopathy. Time point specified: more than ten months of natalizumab therapy. Libraries were prepared by immunoSEQ multiplex PCR; TCRdb keeps only in-frame clonotypes and omits some of them. Of about 25,000 clones in the sample, less than 95% were seen once. The source was PBMCs, collected from a patient treated with natalizumab. The origin of the receptors is a man younger than 45 with multiple sclerosis.

This chain uses TRBV19 with TRBJ1-1; D might be TRBD1 (6 bases). Germline CDR1 is LNHDA and CDR2 is SQIVND (reference sequence). V was pared by 5 bases and J by 7 bases, with 17 bases between. The CDR3 loop spans 14 amino acids. The CDR3 protein is CASSSISHRVEAFF. The CDR3 DNA reads TGTGCCAGTAGTTCCATTAGCCACAGGGTTGAAGCTTTCTTT.

V and J are TRBV21-1 and TRBJ1-1; no DNA check was done on the table's D call, TRBD1. TRBV21-1 is noted as a pseudogene. The CDR3 length is 15 residues. The CDR3 DNA reads as TGTGCCAGCAGGAACTGCGACAGGGACCGAACTGAAGCTTTCTTT. Translating it yields CASRNCDRDRTEAFF.

The CDR3 sequence: CASLQEGGRIQYF. CDR3 in DNA: TGTGCCAGCCTCCAGGAAGGGGGGCGCATTCAGTACTTC. The V gene is TRBV2, the J gene TRBJ2-4; D may correspond to TRBD1 or TRBD2 (6 bases each). The CDR3 sequence is 13 residues long. Trimming left V 8 bases short and J 9 bases short, with 17 bases between. CDR1 is SNHLY, CDR2 FYNNEI, per germline.

V and J are TRBV4-1 and TRBJ2-3; D may match TRBD1 or TRBD2 (5 bases each). With 6 bases removed from V and 3 bases from J, the gap between germline ends came to 19 bases. Germline-derived CDR1 and CDR2 are MGHRA and YSYEKL. The CDR3 is 16 amino acids. The CDR3 DNA reads as TGCGCCAGCAGACACGTGCCGGGACCCCAGACAGATACGCAGTATTTT. This translates into CASRHVPGPQTDTQYF.

In its sample, this clone was seen once. V usage is TRBV7-9 and J usage is TRBJ1-1; TRBD1 matches at 9 bases. The trim removed 6 bases at V and 11 bases at J, leaving 16 bases unmatched. The length of the CDR3 is 15 residues. CDR1 and CDR2 (germline): SEHNR, FQNEAQ (reference sequence). The CDR3 DNA is TGTGCCAGCAGGTCTTGGGACAGGGCATCGGTAGGGGCTTTCTTT. Its protein is CASRSWDRASVGAFF.

The chain employs TRBV19 and TRBJ1-4; 9 bases agree with TRBD1. The CDR3 consists of 17 residues. V was pared by 5 bases and J by 0 bases, with 7 bases of the junction left unmatched. Germline values: CDR1 LNHDA, CDR2 SQIVND (reference sequence). CDR3 coding DNA: TGTGCCAGTAGTTCGGACAGGGGATCTGCAACTAATGAAAAACTGTTTTTT. It specifies CASSSDRGSATNEKLFF.

This chain uses TRBV7-2 with TRBJ2-1, with D possibly TRBD2 on 5 matching bases. CDR3 size: 14 residues. Trimming took off 5 bases at V and 6 bases at J, with 14 bases between the two ends. The germline CDR1 and CDR2 sequences are SGHTA and FQGNSA. The CDR3 protein is CASSPPLGSNEQFF. DNA for the CDR3: TGTGCCAGCAGCCCGCCCTTGGGGAGCAATGAGCAGTTCTTC.

This rearrangement joins TRBV25-1 to TRBJ1-6; the match to TRBD1 covers 7 bases. In germline, CDR1 is MGHDK, CDR2 SYGVNS. CDR3 length: 14 residues. Trimming cost V 2 bases and J 13 bases; bases outside gene matches: 8. CDR3 coding DNA: TGTGCCAGCAGTGAACCGGGACAGCCGAAGCCCCTCCACTTT. This sequence encodes CASSEPGQPKPLHF.

The CDR3 region is CASSRVGTSTETQYF. In DNA, the CDR3 is TGTGCCAGCAGCCGAGTCGGGACTTCCACCGAGACCCAGTACTTC. The genes are TRBV7-6 and TRBJ2-5, with D possibly being TRBD2 (6 bases). This CDR3 has 15 amino acids. Trimming took off 5 bases at V and 5 bases at J, with 18 bases between the two ends. Per the germline V gene, CDR1 is SGHVS and CDR2 is FNYEAQ.

This clone was detected once. At the DNA level, this CDR3 is encoded by other sequences in the same sample as well. The rearrangement links TRBV9 to TRBJ2-5; the D call may be TRBD1 or TRBD2 (5 bases each). CDR3 length equals 13 residues. V lost 3 bases, J lost 4 bases, and 10 bases lay in between. Germline V gene data show CDR1 as SGDLS and CDR2 as YYNGEE. This CDR3 is CASSGPGRETQYF. Here the CDR3 DNA reads TGTGCCAGCAGCGGTCCGGGACGAGAGACCCAGTACTTC.

The chain has TRBV6-1 and TRBJ1-3; 8 nucleotides align to TRBD1. V lost 7 bases and J lost 9; bases outside the gene matches: 8. The CDR3 totals 13 residues. Germline CDR1 MNHNS, CDR2 SASEGT. Here the CDR3 reads CASTQGALSTIYF. In DNA form, the CDR3 reads TGTGCCAGCACTCAGGGGGCCCTCTCCACCATATATTTT.

The genes are TRBV4-3 and TRBJ1-4; D gene ambiguous. Per germline, CDR1 LGHNA and CDR2 YSLEER. The CDR3 spans 14 residues. V shed 4 bases and J shed 7 bases, with 13 bases lying between them. The CDR3 bases are TGCGCCAGCAGCCCCGATCTAAGGAGTGAAAAACTGTTTTTT. Translated: CASSPDLRSEKLFF.

The genes are TRBV4-2 and TRBJ2-3; TRBD2 matches at 10 bases. The trim removed 3 bases at V and 6 bases at J, leaving 15 bases unmatched. Germline assignment: CDR1 LGHNA and CDR2 YNFKEQ. This CDR3 is built from 18 residues. CDR3 in amino acids: CASSQWAGSGRASDTQYF. In nucleotides, the CDR3 is TGTGCCAGCAGCCAGTGGGCCGGGAGCGGGAGGGCTTCGGATACGCAGTATTTT.

The chain carries TRBV19 and TRBJ1-5; D is possibly TRBD1 (5 bases). The CDR3 has 13 amino acids. Germline lookup yields CDR1 LNHDA and CDR2 SQIVND (reference sequence). V was trimmed by 7 bases and J by 11 bases, leaving 18 bases between them. The CDR3, as DNA: TGTGCCAGTACCGATGCTCGTAGACAGTCCCAGCATTTT. It translates to CASTDARRQSQHF.

The sample holds a few counts of this clone. The chain uses TRBV10-3 and TRBJ1-1; 10 bases map to TRBD1. V gave up 5 bases and J gave up 4 bases; unmatched junction bases: 7. Per the germline V gene, CDR1 is ENHRY and CDR2 is SYGVKD. The CDR3 runs to 15 residues. CDR3 DNA: TGTGCCATCAGTCCGGGACAGGGGTTCGGCACTGAAGCTTTCTTT. Protein product: CAISPGQGFGTEAFF.

This chain connects TRBV19 to TRBJ1-1; the D gene is possibly TRBD1 (5 bases). Germline CDR1 is LNHDA and CDR2 is SQIVND (reference sequence). The CDR3 is 13 residues long. V was clipped by 4 bases and J by 2 bases, with 8 bases between them. CDR3 coding DNA: TGTGCCAGTAGTACTCAGGGAAACACTGAAGCTTTCTTT. Translated: CASSTQGNTEAFF.

The V and J genes are TRBV4-1 and TRBJ2-1; 9 bases map to TRBD2. There are 17 residues in the CDR3. Per germline, CDR1 MGHRA and CDR2 YSYEKL. V lost 3 bases, J lost 8 bases, and 14 bases stayed unmatched. The CDR3 sequence is CASSHGLIAGVLDEQFF. CDR3 nucleotide sequence: TGCGCCAGCAGCCACGGGTTAATAGCGGGAGTGTTAGATGAGCAGTTCTTC.